The 11 T cell receptor beta chains below all came from one sample that was sequenced in a study of early T cells in non-severe SARS-CoV-2 infection. A single record per CDR3 protein comes from TCRdb applying MiXCR to the 5' RACE reads. The profile shows over 55,000 distinct CDR3 sequences, over 9.5% of them singletons. Sample: whole blood. Source of these receptors: an adult who was a healthcare worker with PCR-confirmed SARS-CoV-2 infection or an uninfected control (not recorded which).

Many counts were recorded for this clonotype. The rearrangement uses TRBV29-1 and TRBJ2-1; a possible D gene is TRBD2 (6 bases). This CDR3 has 13 amino acids. Germline V CDR1 and CDR2: SQVTM, ANQGSEA. V shed 7 bases and J shed 0 bases, with 10 bases lying between them. The CDR3 nucleotides read TGCAGCGACGGCGGGGACTCCTACAATGAGCAGTTCTTC. Amino acids: CSDGGDSYNEQFF.

Here the CDR3 DNA reads TGTGCCAGCAGGGACTCCGACAGGGGCGGCTATGGCTACACCTTC. Its translation: CASRDSDRGGYGYTF. This chain uses TRBV6-6 with TRBJ1-2, with TRBD1 matching over 8 bases. This CDR3 has 15 residues. The J segment lost 4 bases and the V segment lost 6 bases, leaving 10 bases of the junction unmatched. The germline V gene has CDR1 MNHNY and CDR2 SVGAGI (reference sequence).

The chain employs TRBV14 and TRBJ1-1; D is perhaps TRBD1 (5 bases). Germline V gene data show CDR1 as SGHDN and CDR2 as FVKESK. V was cut by 4 bases and J by 1 base, with 7 bases left in between. This CDR3 is built from 13 residues. The DNA of the CDR3 is TGTGCCAGCAGCCGAGACAGGAACACTGAAGCTTTCTTT. It is translated as CASSRDRNTEAFF.

This chain connects TRBV28 to TRBJ1-1; a possible D gene is TRBD1 (6 bases). Germline CDR1 is MDHEN and CDR2 is SYDVKM. The CDR3 extends over 12 amino acids. V was clipped by 6 bases and J by 3 bases, with 8 bases between them. The CDR3 DNA sequence: TGTGCCAGCAGGACAGGTTACACTGAAGCTTTCTTT. Translation: CASRTGYTEAFF.

Many counts were recorded for this clonotype. J is TRBJ2-5 and V is TRBV5-6; possible D gene TRBD1, 5 bases. CDR1 and CDR2 (germline): SGHDT, YYEEEE. Trimming removed 1 base at V and 1 base at J, with 11 bases between. The length of the CDR3 is 15 residues. The CDR3 nucleotides are TGTGCCAGCAGCTTGCGTGGCAGGGCCCAAGAGACCCAGTACTTC. This codes for CASSLRGRAQETQYF. The full variable domain, completed using reference TRBV5-6 and TRBJ2-5, is DAGVTQSPTHLIKTRGQQVTLRCSPKSGHDTVSWYQQALGQGPQFIFQYYEEEERQRGNFPDRFSGHQFPNYSSELNVNALLLGDSALYLCASSLRGRAQETQYFGPGTRLLVL.

This clonotype was seen a handful of times. The CDR3 bases are TGCAGCGTTGGCCAGGCCAACGTCCTGACTTTC. It is translated as CSVGQANVLTF. The chain joins TRBV29-1 to TRBJ2-6; D is unclear. Germline assignment: CDR1 SQVTM and CDR2 ANQGSEA. The CDR3 contains 11 residues. The germline V and J ends were trimmed by 4 bases and 6 bases, with 4 bases remaining between them.

At least ten counts were recorded for this clonotype. A read error may account for a junction end that differs from germline. The chain couples TRBV6-1 to TRBJ2-3; D is perhaps TRBD1 (5 bases). Germline lookup yields CDR1 MNHNS and CDR2 SASEGT. The CDR3 contains 12 residues. CDR3 sequence reads: CASSEYRQQPGF. CDR3 coding DNA: TGTGCCAGCAGTGAATATCGACAGCAACCGGGTTTT.

A single count supports this clonotype. The junction departs from the called germline gene at one end, perhaps through a read error. This chain uses TRBV7-9 with TRBJ2-7, with D perhaps matching TRBD2 (7 bases). Germline CDR1 SEHNR, CDR2 FQNEAQ (reference sequence). The CDR3 has 16 amino acids. The CDR3 DNA sequence: TGTGCCAGCAGCTTAGTGACCCAGGGGACTACCTACGTGCAGTACTTC. Its translation is CASSLVTQGTTYVQYF.

The V gene is TRBV29-1, the J gene TRBJ1-4; D unclear. CDR3 length equals 14 residues. Germline V gene data show CDR1 as SQVTM and CDR2 as ANQGSEA. V was trimmed by 5 bases and J by 4 bases, leaving 14 bases between them. DNA for the CDR3: TGCAGCGTTAACGCCGGACGGATTAATGAAAAACTGTTTTTT. It specifies CSVNAGRINEKLFF.

This clonotype was detected many times. Mismatch with germline at one junction end may stem from a read error. This chain links TRBV7-7 with TRBJ2-7; the D is unclear. Per germline, CDR1 SSHAT and CDR2 FNYEAQ (reference sequence). This CDR3 has 15 amino acids. The CDR3 region is CASSPFPRSFYEQYF. The CDR3 DNA reads TGTGCTAGCAGCCCCTTCCCCCGCTCTTTTTACGAGCAGTACTTC.

This clonotype was recorded a few times. This chain joins TRBV5-1 and TRBJ1-1; D might be TRBD1 (6 bases). Looked up from germline, CDR1 is SGHRS and CDR2 is YFSETQ. Deletions cut 4 bases from V and 3 bases from J, with 16 bases between. The CDR3 loop spans 15 amino acids. The CDR3 nucleotides read TGCGCCAGCAGCCTGAAACAGGGTCACGACACTGAAGCTTTCTTT. Amino acids: CASSLKQGHDTEAFF.